This T cell receptor beta chain is drawn from a study of T cells in localized non-small cell lung cancer. The protocol was immunoSEQ multiplex PCR, while the TCRdb copy is restricted to in-frame clones and leaves out a portion. The table lists tens of thousands of clones, 75% to 85% of them singletons, with 8% to 10% in the top ten. The CDR3 is 19 residues long. Germline-derived CDR1 and CDR2 are MDHEN and SYDVKM. J lost 3 bases, V lost 1 base, and 16 bases had no gene match. This clonotype was obtained from a female donor of 60 years or more with stage I lung adenocarcinoma. The V and J genes are TRBV28 and TRBJ2-7; TRBD2 matches 9 bases. Sequenced material: peripheral blood, taken before any cancer treatment. Written as DNA, the CDR3 is TGTGCCAGCAGTTTATCGGGTAGCGGGAGCCTGGGTTACGACTACGAGCAGTACTTC. It is translated as CASSLSGSGSLGYDYEQYF.